These T cell receptor beta chains were read from a single sample in a study of cytomegalovirus exposure and HLA in healthy donors. Sequencing was performed with immunoSEQ multiplex PCR; in TCRdb, only in-frame clones are kept and a portion is missing. The data hold 95,000 to 110,000 clones, with 74% observed a single time. Sequenced input: PBMCs. The receptors shown here come from a woman in her thirties or forties in good health and CMV-seropositive. CDR3s leave out the opening cysteine and the closing phenylalanine or tryptophan. The D gene is left open where the match is weak.

d_call,v_call,cdr3_aa
TRBD1,TRBV18,ASSPGQGIPGELF
-,TRBV5-1,ASSPQSTSYEQY
TRBD1,TRBV11-2,ASSLGYRGEQY
TRBD1,TRBV7-3,ASSPQGLSTEAF
-,TRBV27,ASSLVAPGLAGELF
TRBD1,TRBV5-1,ASSPTGQTYEQY
-,TRBV27,ASSPGRGWETQY
-,TRBV4-2,ASSQGRGYNSPLH
TRBD2,TRBV6-5,ASSLAGRNTGELF
TRBD1,TRBV19,ASSPWTGRGNTEAF
-,TRBV4-2,ASSQDQTGIYGYT
-,TRBV9,ASSVEPGYSSPLH
TRBD1,TRBV2,ASSEGQGAGTQY
TRBD1,TRBV4-1,ASSPRGQGGIDEQF
TRBD2,TRBV10-3,AISGLAEYNEQF
-,TRBV6-1,ASLMEGANVLT
TRBD2,TRBV6-5,ASRLSGGGSGELF
TRBD1,TRBV2,ASRRQGGSGNTIY
-,TRBV4-3,ASSRDQGKVYGYT
-,TRBV29-1,SVEGARGTEAF
TRBD1,TRBV30,AWSLGTGYEKLF
TRBD1,TRBV4-1,ASSQNPTGPNYGYT
-,TRBV7-2,ASSPVGHRDTGELF
TRBD2,TRBV6-1,ASSARGGATDTQY
-,TRBV6-1,ASSEAGGGNQPQH
TRBD1,TRBV2,AYTRQGMNDYGYT